This record covers a single T cell receptor (beta chain). Its antigen is not identified. The data were taken from a study of graft-versus-host responses after intestinal transplantation. Background on the study: The whole recipient group had anti-thymocyte globulin induction followed by tacrolimus and steroids for approximately three years.

Study conclusions and caveats: Peak circulating GvH clone levels tracked with early post-transplant HvG declines.

Assay: immunoSEQ multiplex PCR; the TCRdb copy retains only in-frame clones and omits some. The sample records some 82,000 clones, roughly 91% being singletons. The clonotype originates from a human donor who was the organ donor for an intestinal transplant. Sequencing used unstimulated CD8+ T cells sorted from spleen or lymph node cells, obtained before transplant.

As DNA, the CDR3 is TGTGCCAGCAGAGGAGGGCTCCCGAACACTGAAGCTTTCTTT. Encoded protein: CASRGGLPNTEAFF. The chain joins TRBV27 to TRBJ1-1; D not certain. In germline, CDR1 is MNHEY, CDR2 SMNVEV (reference sequence). Trimming shortened V by 6 bases and J by 1 base, and 12 bases separated the two germline ends. The CDR3 has 14 amino acids.